This T cell receptor (beta chain) was documented in a study of CD8 T cells in ankylosing spondylitis. Study conclusions and caveats: Certain motif variants had earlier been reported in reactive arthritis synovial fluid and blood. Seemingly distinctive of ankylosing spondylitis blood was a TCR beta motif formed by eight highly homologous variants. Reportedly, matched ankylosing spondylitis synovial fluid was significantly enriched for disease-linked clones.

This clonotype was observed a handful of times. Its cognate antigen is unknown. The V and J ends lost 7 bases and 0 bases, in that order; junction bases with no gene match: 15. The CDR3 has 17 residues. Germline V gives CDR1 LGHNT, CDR2 FRNRAP. Molecular-barcoded quantitative 5'-RACE produced these TCR beta libraries. MiXCR, applied by TCRdb to the 5' RACE reads, yields one record per CDR3 protein. This table holds 250,000 or so distinct CDR3 sequences, about 24% found once. The specimen was blood, either unsorted or a sorted T cell fraction (not recorded which). V gene TRBV12-5 combines with J gene TRBJ2-7; 7 bases are shared with TRBD1. The sequence derives from a male donor with ankylosing spondylitis or in good health (not recorded which). CDR3 sequence (DNA): TGTGCTAGTGCCGCGGACAGGCCCCGTTCCTACTCCTACGAGCAGTACTTC. Its translation: CASAADRPRSYSYEQYF.